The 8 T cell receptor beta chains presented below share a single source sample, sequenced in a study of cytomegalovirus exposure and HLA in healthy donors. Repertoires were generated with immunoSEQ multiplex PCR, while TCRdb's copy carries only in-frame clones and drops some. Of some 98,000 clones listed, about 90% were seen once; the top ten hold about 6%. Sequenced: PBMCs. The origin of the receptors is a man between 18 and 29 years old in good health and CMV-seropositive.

In nucleotides, the CDR3 is TGTGCCAGCAGCTTGGACAGACAGAGTAATTCACCCCTCCACTTT. Translating gives CASSLDRQSNSPLHF. This chain joins TRBV5-4 and TRBJ1-6; TRBD1 might be the D (5 bases). Germline assignment: CDR1 SGHNT and CDR2 YYREEE (reference sequence). The CDR3 spans 15 residues. V dropped 0 bases and J dropped 6 bases, with 10 bases sitting between them.

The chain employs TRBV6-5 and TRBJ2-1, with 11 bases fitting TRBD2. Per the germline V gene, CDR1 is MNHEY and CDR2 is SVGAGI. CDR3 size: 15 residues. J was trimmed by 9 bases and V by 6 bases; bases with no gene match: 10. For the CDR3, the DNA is TGTGCCAGCAGGAAAATAGCGGGGGGGCTTGGTGAGCAGTTCTTC. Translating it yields CASRKIAGGLGEQFF.

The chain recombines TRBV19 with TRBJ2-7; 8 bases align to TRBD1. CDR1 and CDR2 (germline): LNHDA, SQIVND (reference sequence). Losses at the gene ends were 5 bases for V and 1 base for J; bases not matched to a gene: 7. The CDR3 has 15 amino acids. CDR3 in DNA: TGTGCCAGTAGTCCCGGGACAGGACGGTCCTACGAGCAGTACTTC. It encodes CASSPGTGRSYEQYF.

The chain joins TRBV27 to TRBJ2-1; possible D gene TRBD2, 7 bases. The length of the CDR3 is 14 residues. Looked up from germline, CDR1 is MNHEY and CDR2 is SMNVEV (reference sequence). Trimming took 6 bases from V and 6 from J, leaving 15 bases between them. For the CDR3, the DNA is TGTGCCAGCAGACCTGGGGGGGCCCGCAATGAGCAGTTCTTC. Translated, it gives CASRPGGARNEQFF.

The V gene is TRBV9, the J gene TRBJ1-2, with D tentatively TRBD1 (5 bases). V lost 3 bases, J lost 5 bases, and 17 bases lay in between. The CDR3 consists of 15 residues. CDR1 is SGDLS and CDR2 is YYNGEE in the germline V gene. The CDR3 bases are TGTGCCAGCAGCGCCGGGACTCAAGGCCGGTATGGCTACACCTTC. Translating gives CASSAGTQGRYGYTF.

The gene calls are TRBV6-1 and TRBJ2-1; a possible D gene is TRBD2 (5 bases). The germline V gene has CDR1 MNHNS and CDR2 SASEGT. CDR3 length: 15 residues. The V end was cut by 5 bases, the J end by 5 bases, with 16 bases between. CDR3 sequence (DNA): TGTGCCAGCAGTAAAACTAGGTCCCCTAACAATGAGCAGTTCTTC. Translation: CASSKTRSPNNEQFF.

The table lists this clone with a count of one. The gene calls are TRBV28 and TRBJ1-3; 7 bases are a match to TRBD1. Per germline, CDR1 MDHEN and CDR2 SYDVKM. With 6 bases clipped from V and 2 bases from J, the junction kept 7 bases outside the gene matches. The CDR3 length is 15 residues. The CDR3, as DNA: TGTGCCAGCAGACAGCTACAGGGGACTGGAAACACCATATATTTT. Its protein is CASRQLQGTGNTIYF.

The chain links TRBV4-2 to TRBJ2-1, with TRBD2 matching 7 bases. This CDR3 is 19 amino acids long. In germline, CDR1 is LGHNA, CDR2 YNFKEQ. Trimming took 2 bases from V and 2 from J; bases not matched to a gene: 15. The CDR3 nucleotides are TGTGCCAGCAGCCAATACGAATACGTCGGGAGGCAAACCTACAATGAGCAGTTCTTC. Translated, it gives CASSQYEYVGRQTYNEQFF.